Following are 19 T cell receptor beta chains from one sample sequenced in a study of T cell responses to AZD1222 COVID-19 vaccine. TCRdb keeps only in-frame clones here, not all; method: immunoSEQ multiplex PCR. The repertoire holds 120,000 to 150,000 clones, with over 75% as singletons. This sample comprised peripheral blood, obtained 28 days after the second dose of the MenACWY control vaccine. The receptors stem from an adult who received the MenACWY meningococcal vaccine as a control.

The rearrangement links TRBV5-1 to TRBJ1-2; TRBD1 matches 10 bases. V trimming: 2 bases; J trimming: 4 bases; junction bases outside the gene matches: 5. The CDR3 loop spans 15 amino acids. The germline V gene encodes CDR1 SGHRS and CDR2 YFSETQ. This chain's CDR3 is CASSFGQGGGYGYTF. CDR3 DNA sequence: TGCGCCAGCAGCTTCGGACAGGGGGGTGGCTATGGCTACACCTTC.

The chain has TRBV7-9 and TRBJ1-6, with D maybe TRBD1 (5 bases). This CDR3 is built from 16 residues. Looked up from germline, CDR1 is SEHNR and CDR2 is FQNEAQ (reference sequence). V shed 2 bases and J shed 9 bases, with 17 bases lying between them. The CDR3 protein is CASSLSQVGGASPLHF. The DNA of the CDR3 is TGTGCCAGCAGCTTATCTCAGGTGGGAGGGGCTTCACCCCTCCACTTT.

J is TRBJ2-3 and V is TRBV18, with 12 bases identical to TRBD2. Germline V CDR1 and CDR2: KGHSH, LQKENI. CDR3 length equals 17 residues. Trimming took 3 bases from V and 5 from J; bases not matched to a gene: 9. Written as DNA, the CDR3 is TGTGCCAGCTCACCGTTACTAGCGGGAGGCGGGAAAGATACGCAGTATTTT. Translated: CASSPLLAGGGKDTQYF.

V gene TRBV7-9 combines with J gene TRBJ2-3; a weak D match, TRBD2 (6 bases). V was clipped by 2 bases and J by 2 bases, with 11 bases between them. This CDR3 comprises 15 residues. The germline gives CDR1 SEHNR, CDR2 FQNEAQ (reference sequence). This chain's CDR3 is CASSLQGLFTDTQYF. The CDR3 DNA is TGTGCCAGCAGCTTACAGGGACTTTTCACAGATACGCAGTATTTT. The full variable domain, in which reference TRBV7-9 and TRBJ2-3 provide the parts outside the CDR3, is DTGVSQNPRHKITKRGQNVTFRCDPISEHNRLYWYRQTLGQGPEFLTYFQNEAQLEKSRLLSDRFSAERPKGSFSTLEIQRTEQGDSAMYLCASSLQGLFTDTQYFGPGTRLTVL.

This clone was detected once. The chain combines TRBV5-6 with TRBJ2-7, with 8 bases aligning to TRBD1. Unmatched junction bases numbered 5, after V lost 6 bases and J lost 0 bases. Germline V lookup: CDR1 SGHDT, CDR2 YYEEEE. The CDR3 is made up of 14 amino acids. CDR3 sequence: CASTAGQDSYEQYF. CDR3 DNA sequence: TGTGCCAGCACCGCGGGACAGGACTCCTACGAGCAGTACTTC. Complete variable domain (other parts from reference TRBV5-6 and TRBJ2-7): DAGVTQSPTHLIKTRGQQVTLRCSPKSGHDTVSWYQQALGQGPQFIFQYYEEEERQRGNFPDRFSGHQFPNYSSELNVNALLLGDSALYLCASTAGQDSYEQYFGPGTRLTVT.

The rearrangement uses TRBV18 and TRBJ2-3, with D maybe TRBD1 (6 bases). Germline lookup yields CDR1 KGHSH and CDR2 LQKENI. CDR3 size: 14 residues. Trimming left V 5 bases short and J 4 bases short, with 13 bases between. The chain's CDR3 is CASSGGEYSDTQYF. CDR3 nucleotides: TGTGCCAGCTCAGGGGGCGAGTATTCAGATACGCAGTATTTT.

This chain uses TRBV5-4 with TRBJ2-3; no firm D call. The germline CDR1 and CDR2 sequences are SGHNT and YYREEE (reference sequence). The CDR3 loop spans 18 amino acids. Trimming shortened V by 4 bases and J by 0 bases, and 21 bases separated the two germline ends. The CDR3 here is CASSRFIRTDASTDTQYF. The CDR3 DNA sequence: TGTGCCAGCAGCCGGTTCATTCGGACCGATGCTAGCACAGATACGCAGTATTTT.

The chain combines TRBV10-3 with TRBJ2-7; no clear D. CDR3 length: 13 amino acids. Germline values: CDR1 ENHRY, CDR2 SYGVKD. V was clipped by 8 bases and J by 1 base, with 12 bases between them. The CDR3 DNA follows: TGTGCCATCCGGAAGGCAGATTCCTACGAGCAGTACTTC. Its protein is CAIRKADSYEQYF.

The chain carries TRBV28 and TRBJ2-3; 16 bases line up with TRBD2. Germline V CDR1 and CDR2: MDHEN, SYDVKM. This CDR3 region has 17 residues. With 5 bases clipped from V and 3 bases from J, the junction kept 5 bases outside the gene matches. This chain's CDR3 is CASSPGLAGGGTDTQYF. DNA of the CDR3: TGTGCCAGCAGTCCGGGACTAGCGGGAGGGGGAACAGATACGCAGTATTTT.

The J gene is TRBJ2-1, the V gene TRBV29-1; weak D call: TRBD1 (5 bases). Germline CDR1 is SQVTM and CDR2 is ANQGSEA. This CDR3 spans 16 amino acids. Trimming took 0 bases from V and 2 from J, leaving 14 bases between them. CDR3 bases: TGCAGCGTTGAAGATAATAGGGGCGACCCCTACAATGAGCAGTTCTTC. This sequence encodes CSVEDNRGDPYNEQFF.

This chain uses TRBV10-3 with TRBJ1-1, with D perhaps matching TRBD1 (6 bases). The germline V gene encodes CDR1 ENHRY and CDR2 SYGVKD. The CDR3 runs to 14 residues. The V and J ends lost 5 bases and 4 bases respectively, with 14 bases between them. For the CDR3, the DNA is TGTGCCATCAGTTTACAGGGTGTGGGCACTGAAGCTTTCTTT. Amino acids: CAISLQGVGTEAFF.

CDR3 DNA sequence: TGTGCCAGCAGTGGCCCAGACAGTTATGGCTACACCTTC. It is translated as CASSGPDSYGYTF. The V and J genes are TRBV2 and TRBJ1-2; maybe TRBD1 (5 bases). CDR1 SNHLY and CDR2 FYNNEI come from the germline V gene. CDR3 length: 13 residues. With 4 bases removed from V and 5 bases from J, the gap between germline ends came to 11 bases. The full variable domain, in which reference TRBV2 and TRBJ1-2 provide the parts outside the CDR3, is EPEVTQTPSHQVTQMGQEVILRCVPISNHLYFYWYRQILGQKVEFLVSFYNNEISEKSEIFDDQFSVERPDGSNFTLKIRSTKLEDSAMYFCASSGPDSYGYTFGSGTRLTVV.

The chain joins TRBV7-2 to TRBJ1-3, with TRBD1 identical over 8 bases. The CDR3 has 18 amino acids. Germline CDR1 SGHTA, CDR2 FQGNSA. Trimming took 2 bases from V and 3 from J; bases not matched to a gene: 12. The CDR3 DNA is TGTGCCAGCAGCTTAAACCCAGGACAGGGAGCATATGGAAACACCATATATTTT. This gives the protein CASSLNPGQGAYGNTIYF.

This clone was seen once. This sequence joins TRBV9 and TRBJ2-3; 7 nucleotides match TRBD1. J lost 0 bases, V lost 4 bases, and 11 bases had no gene match. Germline V gene sequence: CDR1 SGDLS, CDR2 YYNGEE. This CDR3 has 17 residues. Here the CDR3 DNA reads TGTGCCAGCAGCACGACGACAGGGCTTCAGAGCACAGATACGCAGTATTTT. Translation: CASSTTTGLQSTDTQYF.

This CDR3 is CASSPDPTSGELFF. The CDR3 coding sequence is TGTGCCAGCAGCCCTGATCCGACTAGCGGGGAGCTGTTTTTT. V and J are TRBV7-9 and TRBJ2-2, with TRBD2 as a possible D gene (6 bases). Between the trimmed V and J ends, which lost 5 bases and 7 bases, there was a span of 14 bases. Looked up from germline, CDR1 is SEHNR and CDR2 is FQNEAQ (reference sequence). The CDR3 totals 14 residues. Filled out from reference TRBV7-9 and TRBJ2-2, the complete variable domain reads DTGVSQNPRHKITKRGQNVTFRCDPISEHNRLYWYRQTLGQGPEFLTYFQNEAQLEKSRLLSDRFSAERPKGSFSTLEIQRTEQGDSAMYLCASSPDPTSGELFFGEGSRLTVL.

With regard to this clone: This sample also contains other DNA sequences that code for the same CDR3. The chain carries TRBV18 and TRBJ2-7; D perhaps matches TRBD1 (6 bases). CDR1 and CDR2 (germline): KGHSH, LQKENI. Trimming took 3 bases from V and 3 from J, leaving 9 bases between them. The CDR3 totals 13 residues. The CDR3 DNA follows: TGTGCCAGCTCACCCTCACAGGGCTACGAGCAGTACTTC. This codes for CASSPSQGYEQYF.

The V gene is TRBV16, the J gene TRBJ1-5; no clear D. This CDR3 comprises 14 residues. V was trimmed by 4 bases and J by 0 bases, leaving 7 bases between them. Germline V lookup: CDR1 KGHSY, CDR2 FQNENV. CDR3 coding DNA: TGTGCCAGCAGCCGTCTGAATAGCAATCAGCCCCAGCATTTT. Residues: CASSRLNSNQPQHF.

J is TRBJ2-7 and V is TRBV30, with 8 positions matching TRBD1. With 1 base clipped from V and 12 bases from J, the junction kept 8 bases outside the gene matches. The CDR3 is 12 amino acids. Germline V lookup: CDR1 GTSNPN, CDR2 SVGIG (reference sequence). This chain's CDR3 is CAWSARQGSGYF. CDR3 bases: TGTGCCTGGAGTGCCCGACAGGGGTCTGGGTACTTC.

The chain recombines TRBV7-2 with TRBJ1-5; D is undetermined. Germline loops: CDR1 SGHTA, CDR2 FQGNSA. V shed 1 base and J shed 4 bases, with 11 bases lying between them. This CDR3 is 15 amino acids long. The chain's CDR3 is CASSLGFSGNQPQHF. The CDR3 DNA follows: TGTGCCAGCAGCTTAGGATTTTCGGGGAATCAGCCCCAGCATTTT.